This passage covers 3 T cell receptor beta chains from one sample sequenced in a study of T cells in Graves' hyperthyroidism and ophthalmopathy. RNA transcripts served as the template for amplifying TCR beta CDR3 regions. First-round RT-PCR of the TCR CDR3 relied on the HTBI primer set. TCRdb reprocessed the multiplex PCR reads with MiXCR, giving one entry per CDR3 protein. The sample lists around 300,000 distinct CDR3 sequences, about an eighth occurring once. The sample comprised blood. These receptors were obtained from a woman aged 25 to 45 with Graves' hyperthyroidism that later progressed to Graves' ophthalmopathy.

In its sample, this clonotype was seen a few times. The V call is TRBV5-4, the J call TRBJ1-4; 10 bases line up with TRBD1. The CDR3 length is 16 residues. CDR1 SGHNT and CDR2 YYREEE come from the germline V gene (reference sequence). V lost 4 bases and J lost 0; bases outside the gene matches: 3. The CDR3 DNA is TGTGCCAGCAGCACCGGACAGGGGGCAACTAATGAAAAACTGTTTTTT. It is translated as CASSTGQGATNEKLFF.

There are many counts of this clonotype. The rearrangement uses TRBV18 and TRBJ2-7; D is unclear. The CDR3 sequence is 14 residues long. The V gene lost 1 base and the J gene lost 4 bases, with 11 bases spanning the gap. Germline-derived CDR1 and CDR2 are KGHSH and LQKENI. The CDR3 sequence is CASSPQGKGYEQYF. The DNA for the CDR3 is TGTGCCAGCTCACCACAAGGGAAAGGATACGAGCAGTACTTC. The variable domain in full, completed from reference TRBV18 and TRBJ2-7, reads NAGVMQNPRHLVRRRGQEARLRCSPMKGHSHVYWYRQLPEEGLKFMVYLQKENIIDESGMPKERFSAEFPKEGPSILRIQQVVRGDSAAYFCASSPQGKGYEQYFGPGTRLTVT.

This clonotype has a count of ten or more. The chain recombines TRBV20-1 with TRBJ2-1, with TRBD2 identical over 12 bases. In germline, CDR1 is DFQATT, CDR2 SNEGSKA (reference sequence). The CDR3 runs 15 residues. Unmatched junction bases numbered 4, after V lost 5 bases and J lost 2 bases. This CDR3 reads CSAETSGSPYNEQFF. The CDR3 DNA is TGCAGTGCTGAGACTAGCGGGAGTCCCTACAATGAGCAGTTCTTC.